These 14 T cell receptor beta chains share one sample of origin, sequenced in a study of shared clonotypes between healthy human individuals. The method was immunoSEQ multiplex PCR; TCRdb's version includes in-frame clones alone and lacks a portion of them. The profile shows around 600,000 clones, roughly 95% of them singletons. In the naive CD8 group, cells lacked CD45RO and were positively selected for CCR7, so terminally differentiated effector memory CD45RA+ cells were left out. Sequenced sample: naive CD8+ T cells sorted from blood. All receptors derive from a woman aged 25 to 39 in good health.

This rearrangement joins TRBV5-6 to TRBJ2-7; 9 bases fit TRBD1. This CDR3 has 14 amino acids. Germline trimming cut 3 bases from V and 2 bases from J; bases unmatched to any gene: 3. Germline V gene sequence: CDR1 SGHDT, CDR2 YYEEEE. The CDR3 is CASSSGTGPYEQYF. The DNA of the CDR3 is TGTGCCAGCAGCTCCGGGACAGGGCCCTACGAGCAGTACTTC.

V is TRBV7-9 and J is TRBJ1-3, with TRBD1 identical over 9 bases. This CDR3 comprises 15 residues. CDR1 is SEHNR and CDR2 is FQNEAQ in the germline V gene (reference sequence). J gave up 8 bases and V 2 bases, and 7 bases lay outside the gene matches. The CDR3 reads CASSLKGDRVDTIYF. As DNA, the CDR3 is TGTGCCAGCAGCTTAAAAGGGGACAGGGTGGACACCATATATTTT.

This clone is a singleton in its sample. The chain has TRBV10-3 and TRBJ2-7; TRBD1 matches at 7 bases. The CDR3 spans 15 residues. V shed 2 bases and J 4 bases; nucleotides not matched to a gene: 8. CDR1 and CDR2 from the germline V gene are ENHRY and SYGVKD. CDR3 bases: TGTGCCATCAGTGAGCCTCAGGGACAGCGGTACGAGCAGTACTTC. It yields the protein CAISEPQGQRYEQYF.

In DNA form, the CDR3 reads TGTGCCAGCAGCTTGCCGGGGGCGGGAGGGGAGACCCAGTACTTC. It specifies CASSLPGAGGETQYF. The genes are TRBV5-4 and TRBJ2-5; 9 bases are shared with TRBD2. This CDR3 has 15 amino acids. The V gene's germline CDR1 is SGHNT and CDR2 YYREEE (reference sequence). J was trimmed by 5 bases and V by 1 base; bases with no gene match: 6.

The rearrangement links TRBV5-8 to TRBJ2-1; D unclear. Trimming stripped 0 bases from V and 9 bases from J, with 7 bases between. The germline CDR1 and CDR2 sequences are SGHTS and YDEGEE. The CDR3 is 12 amino acids. DNA of the CDR3: TGTGCCAGCAGCTTGGTATTCGGTGAGCAGTTCTTC. It specifies CASSLVFGEQFF.

The gene calls are TRBV27 and TRBJ2-5; 10 positions match TRBD2. The ends lost 2 bases at V and 5 bases at J; junction bases unmatched: 8. Looked up from germline, CDR1 is MNHEY and CDR2 is SMNVEV (reference sequence). The CDR3 runs 16 residues. As DNA, the CDR3 is TGTGCCAGCAGTTTAGGGGCTAGCGGGAGTATGGAGACCCAGTACTTC. Protein sequence: CASSLGASGSMETQYF.

This chain joins TRBV4-1 and TRBJ2-3; D might be TRBD2 (6 bases). Germline assignment: CDR1 MGHRA and CDR2 YSYEKL. V was shortened by 4 bases and J by 7 bases, with 15 bases between the two germline ends. The CDR3 is made up of 14 amino acids. The chain's CDR3 is CASSPGMGGNTQYF. The CDR3 region has the DNA TGCGCCAGCAGCCCGGGGATGGGGGGAAATACGCAGTATTTT.

This clone showed up just once. The chain carries TRBV5-8 and TRBJ2-7; no firm D call. The CDR3 has 12 residues. With 4 bases removed from V and 4 bases from J, the gap between germline ends came to 9 bases. CDR1 is SGHTS and CDR2 is YDEGEE in the germline V gene. This CDR3 reads CASSPLVYEQYF. CDR3 nucleotides: TGTGCCAGCAGCCCGCTTGTTTACGAGCAGTACTTC.

The V gene is TRBV11-2, the J gene TRBJ2-7; unclear D gene. The germline gives CDR1 SGHAT, CDR2 FQNNGV. The CDR3 totals 13 residues. Trimming stripped 5 bases from V and 3 bases from J, with 11 bases between. The CDR3 nucleotides read TGTGCCAGCAGCGCTGACAAGGGCTACGAGCAGTACTTC. Its translation: CASSADKGYEQYF.

The chain carries TRBV14 and TRBJ2-7; 10 bases fit TRBD2. The CDR3 is made up of 14 amino acids. V lost 4 bases to trimming and J lost 6 bases; unmatched junction nucleotides: 6. Germline CDR1 is SGHDN and CDR2 is FVKESK. The CDR3 nucleotides are TGTGCCAGCAGCCCAGCGGGAGGGCCCCGCGAGCAGTACTTC. Amino acid sequence: CASSPAGGPREQYF.

The chain has TRBV19 and TRBJ1-4; D not resolved. The length of the CDR3 is 12 residues. V lost 3 bases and J lost 5, with 4 bases in between. In germline, CDR1 is LNHDA, CDR2 SQIVND (reference sequence). The CDR3 sequence: CASSMWNEKLFF. CDR3 DNA sequence: TGTGCCAGTAGTATGTGGAATGAAAAACTGTTTTTT.

The chain joins TRBV19 to TRBJ2-3, with D perhaps TRBD2 (5 bases). CDR1 is LNHDA and CDR2 is SQIVND in the germline V gene (reference sequence). V was shortened by 5 bases and J by 4 bases, with 10 bases between the two germline ends. This CDR3 has 13 amino acids. CDR3 sequence: CASSYRSADTQYF. CDR3 in DNA: TGTGCCAGTAGTTATCGTAGCGCAGATACGCAGTATTTT.

The chain uses TRBV28 and TRBJ2-5; the match to TRBD1 covers 9 bases. Germline trimming cut 6 bases from V and 4 bases from J; bases unmatched to any gene: 6. The CDR3 sequence is 14 residues long. Germline V gene lookup returns CDR1 MDHEN and CDR2 SYDVKM. The CDR3 coding sequence is TGTGCCAGCAGAGTACAGGGGGCTGGAGAGACCCAGTACTTC. This sequence encodes CASRVQGAGETQYF.

J is TRBJ1-2 and V is TRBV9, with no clear D. Germline V CDR1 and CDR2: SGDLS, YYNGEE. This CDR3 comprises 15 residues. V lost 5 bases, J lost 4 bases, and 18 bases lay in between. The CDR3 loop reads CASRSFTRGFYGYTF. CDR3 coding DNA: TGTGCCAGCAGGTCGTTTACCCGGGGTTTCTATGGCTACACCTTC.